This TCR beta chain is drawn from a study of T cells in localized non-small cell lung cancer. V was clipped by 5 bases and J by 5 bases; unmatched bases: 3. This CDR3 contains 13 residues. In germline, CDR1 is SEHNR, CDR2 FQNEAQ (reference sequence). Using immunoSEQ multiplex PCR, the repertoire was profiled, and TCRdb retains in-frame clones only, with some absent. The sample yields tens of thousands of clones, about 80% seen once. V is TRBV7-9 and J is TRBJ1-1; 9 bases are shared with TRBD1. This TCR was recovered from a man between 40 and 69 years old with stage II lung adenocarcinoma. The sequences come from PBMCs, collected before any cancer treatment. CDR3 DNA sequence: TGTGCCAGCAGCCCCGGGACAGGGACTGAAGCTTTCTTT. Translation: CASSPGTGTEAFF.